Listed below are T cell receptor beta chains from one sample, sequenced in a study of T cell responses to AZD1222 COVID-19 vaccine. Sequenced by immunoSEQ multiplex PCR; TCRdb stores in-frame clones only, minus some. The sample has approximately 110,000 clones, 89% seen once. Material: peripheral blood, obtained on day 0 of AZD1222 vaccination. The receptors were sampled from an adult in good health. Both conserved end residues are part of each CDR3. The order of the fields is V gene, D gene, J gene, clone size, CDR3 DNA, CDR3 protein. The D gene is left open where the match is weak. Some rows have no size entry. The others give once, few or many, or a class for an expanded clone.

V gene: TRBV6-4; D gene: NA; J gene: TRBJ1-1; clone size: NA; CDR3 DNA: TGTGCCAGCAGTGCCGACAGAGACACTGAAGCTTTCTTT; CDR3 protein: CASSADRDTEAFF
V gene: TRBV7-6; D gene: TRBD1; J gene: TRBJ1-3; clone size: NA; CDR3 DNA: TGTGCCAGCAGTTTCCGACAGGGGGCCGCTGGAAACACCATATATTTT; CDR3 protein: CASSFRQGAAGNTIYF
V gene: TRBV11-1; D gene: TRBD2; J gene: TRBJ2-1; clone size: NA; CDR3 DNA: TGTGCCAGCAGCTTTTGGGGGAGGGGTAATGAGCAGTTCTTC; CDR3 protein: CASSFWGRGNEQFF
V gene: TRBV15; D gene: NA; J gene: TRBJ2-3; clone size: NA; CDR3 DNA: TGTGCCACCAGCAGAGATTGGACTTCTACAGATACGCAGTATTTT; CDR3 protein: CATSRDWTSTDTQYF
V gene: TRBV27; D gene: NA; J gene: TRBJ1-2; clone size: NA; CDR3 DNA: TGTGCCAGCTGCTCTCCAGGGTTGAATTATGGCTACACCTTC; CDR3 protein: CASCSPGLNYGYTF
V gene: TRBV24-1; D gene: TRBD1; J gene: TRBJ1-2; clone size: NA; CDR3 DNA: TGTGCCACCAGTGATTCGACCCGCAACAGGGGAATCAACTATGGCTACACCTTC; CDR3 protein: CATSDSTRNRGINYGYTF
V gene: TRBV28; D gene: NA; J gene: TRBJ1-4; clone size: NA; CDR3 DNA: TGTGCCAGCAGTTTCTCCGGGACGGGCAATGAAAAACTGTTTTTT; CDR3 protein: CASSFSGTGNEKLFF
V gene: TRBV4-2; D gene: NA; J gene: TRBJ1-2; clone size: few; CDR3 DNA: TGTGCCAGCAGCCAAGATCTGCAGGGCTATGGCTACACCTTC; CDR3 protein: CASSQDLQGYGYTF
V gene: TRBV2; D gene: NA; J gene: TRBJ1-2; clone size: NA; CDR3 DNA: TGTGCCAGCAGTGAAAGACAGAACGACGGCTACACCTTC; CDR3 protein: CASSERQNDGYTF
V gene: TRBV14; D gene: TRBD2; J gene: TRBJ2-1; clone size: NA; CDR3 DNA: TGTGCCAGCAGCCGACTAGCGCCGTACAATGAGCAGTTCTTC; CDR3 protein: CASSRLAPYNEQFF
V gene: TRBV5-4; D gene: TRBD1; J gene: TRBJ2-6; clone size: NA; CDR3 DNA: TGTGCCAGCAGCCGGACAGGGGCTGGGGCCAACGTCCTGACTTTC; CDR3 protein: CASSRTGAGANVLTF
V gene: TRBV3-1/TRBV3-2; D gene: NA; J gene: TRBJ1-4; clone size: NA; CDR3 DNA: TGTGCCAGCAGCCAGGGACCTAATGAAAAACTGTTTTTT; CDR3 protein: CASSQGPNEKLFF
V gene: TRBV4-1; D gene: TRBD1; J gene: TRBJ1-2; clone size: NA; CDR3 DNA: TGCGCCAGCAGCCAAGTCGCGGACAGGCCTAACTATGGCTACACCTTC; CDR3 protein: CASSQVADRPNYGYTF
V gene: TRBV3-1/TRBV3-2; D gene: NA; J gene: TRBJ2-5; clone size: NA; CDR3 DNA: TGTGCCAGCAGCCCCCTAGGAGAGGCCCAAGAGACCCAGTACTTC; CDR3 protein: CASSPLGEAQETQYF
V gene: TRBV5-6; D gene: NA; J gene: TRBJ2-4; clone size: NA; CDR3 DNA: TGTGCCAGCAGCTTGGTAGCCAAAAACATTCAGTACTTC; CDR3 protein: CASSLVAKNIQYF
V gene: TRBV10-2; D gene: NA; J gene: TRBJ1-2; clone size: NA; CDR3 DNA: TGCGCCAGCATGAGGGGGGCGTTGAACTATGGCTACACCTTC; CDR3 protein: CASMRGALNYGYTF